The clone carrying this TCR beta chain was recorded a few times. The data belong to a study of blood T cell repertoires in COVID-19. About the study: T cells, B-cell-depleted T cells, or PBMCs supplied cDNA or gDNA.

The germline V and J ends were trimmed by 3 bases and 6 bases, with 18 bases remaining between them. Germline loops: CDR1 MGHRA, CDR2 YSYEKL. The CDR3 spans 16 residues. Ages ranged from about 18 to 89 years, with residence in around 24 US areas. Original analysis: Using reference gene primer amplification, nucleated cell counts were estimated. Clones were read by immunoSEQ multiplex PCR, and TCRdb kept only the in-frame ones, dropping some. V, J and clone size derive from that table, while D and trimming were established from the DNA sequence. The sample consists of about 140,000 clones, over 70% of them appearing once.

Sequencing used PBMCs or T cells enriched from blood (not recorded which). This chain uses TRBV4-1 with TRBJ2-1, with D maybe TRBD1 (7 bases). The receptor comes from a man aged 55-75 years who had recovered from COVID-19. The CDR3 here is CASSHLPGGFPNEQFF. In DNA, the CDR3 is TGCGCCAGCAGCCATTTGCCAGGGGGGTTCCCCAATGAGCAGTTCTTC.